This T cell receptor (beta chain) is from a study of long-term antiretroviral therapy in people with HIV. Notes on this clone: Antigen specificity is unknown.

Study-level results: ART adherence, viral resistance and therapy changes went unrecorded.

It was version v3.0 of the immunoSEQ assay that was run at survey level. The assay was immunoSEQ multiplex PCR, and TCRdb's table has in-frame clones only and misses some. The sample lists about 23,000 clones; around 81% were seen once. The sample here was unsorted PBMCs, taken 1.5 years after starting antiretroviral therapy. The source of this sequence is a man aged 25 to 40 with HIV.

The CDR3 loop reads CASSYMNSYNEQFF. The CDR3 nucleotides are TGTGCCAGCAGTTATATGAACTCCTACAATGAGCAGTTCTTC. V gene TRBV27 combines with J gene TRBJ2-1; D remains unclear. This CDR3 is 14 amino acids long. The V and J ends lost 4 bases and 0 bases respectively, with 7 bases between them. CDR1 is MNHEY and CDR2 is SMNVEV in the germline V gene (reference sequence).